These 11 T cell receptor beta chains originate from one sample sequenced in a study of vaccination and CD4 T cells after COVID-19. The treatment: approximately nine-day PBMC culture with coronavirus spike peptide pools or control peptides (ViraFEST assay). No antigens are known for them. The Oncomine TCR Beta short-read assay sequenced DNA from cultured CD4+ T cells. TCRdb fed the PCR reads into MiXCR, producing one record per CDR3 protein. The sample has roughly 14,000 distinct CDR3 sequences; approximately 60% are singletons. The source material was CD4+ T cells from blood, cultured in vitro. These TCRs come from a human donor who had recovered from COVID-19.

There are a few counts of this clonotype. The V and J genes are TRBV6-1 and TRBJ1-5; TRBD1 matches at 7 bases. Germline CDR1 is MNHNS and CDR2 is SASEGT. This CDR3 region has 14 residues. The ends lost 3 bases at V and 4 bases at J; junction bases unmatched: 3. The CDR3 DNA follows: TGTGCCAGCAGTGATTTGACAGGGAATCAGCCCCAGCATTTT. Encoded protein: CASSDLTGNQPQHF.

This chain uses TRBV24-1 with TRBJ1-2; D unclear. The CDR3 totals 13 residues. CDR1 is KGHDR and CDR2 is SFDVKD in the germline V gene. Trimming removed 4 bases at V and 2 bases at J, with 7 bases between. CDR3 loop: CATSEASNYGYTF. CDR3 bases: TGTGCCACCAGTGAGGCGTCCAACTATGGCTACACCTTC.

The chain recombines TRBV19 with TRBJ1-2, with a tentative D call TRBD1 (5 bases). This CDR3 has 15 residues. The germline V and J ends were trimmed by 7 bases and 2 bases, with 17 bases remaining between them. The V gene's germline CDR1 is LNHDA and CDR2 SQIVND (reference sequence). The CDR3 sequence: CASIPGFGGNYGYTF. Written as DNA, the CDR3 is TGTGCCAGTATCCCCGGCTTTGGGGGGAACTATGGCTACACCTTC.

This clonotype was seen a few times. This chain uses TRBV15 with TRBJ2-1, with D maybe TRBD2 (6 bases). The CDR3 is made up of 15 amino acids. With 1 base removed from V and 5 bases from J, the gap between germline ends came to 12 bases. Per germline, CDR1 LNHNV and CDR2 YYDKDF (reference sequence). The CDR3 loop reads CATSRVGGVDNEQFF. In DNA, the CDR3 is TGTGCCACCAGCAGAGTTGGCGGGGTTGACAATGAGCAGTTCTTC.

This rearrangement joins TRBV7-3 to TRBJ2-1; TRBD1 might be the D (5 bases). This CDR3 is built from 14 residues. CDR1 is SGHTA, CDR2 FQGTGA, per germline. V lost 5 bases and J 14 bases, leaving 22 bases between the germline ends. DNA of the CDR3: TGTGCCAGCAGCGGGGCAGACGTTCAACCGACAAAGTTCTTC. Translated, it gives CASSGADVQPTKFF. Based on the CDR3 plus reference TRBV7-3 and TRBJ2-1, the full variable domain is GAGVSQTPSNKVTEKGKYVELRCDPISGHTALYWYRQSLGQGPEFLIYFQGTGAADDSGLPNDRFFAVRPEGSVSTLKIQRTERGDSAVYLCASSGADVQPTKFFGPGTRLTVL.

V and J are TRBV2 and TRBJ2-5; D not resolved. V dropped 4 bases and J dropped 1 base, with 7 bases sitting between them. CDR1 and CDR2 (germline): SNHLY, FYNNEI. CDR3 length equals 13 residues. The CDR3 bases are TGTGCCAGCAGTGGGAACCCCCAAGAGACCCAGTACTTC. Its protein is CASSGNPQETQYF. Full variable domain (outside the CDR3, taken from reference TRBV2 and TRBJ2-5): EPEVTQTPSHQVTQMGQEVILRCVPISNHLYFYWYRQILGQKVEFLVSFYNNEISEKSEIFDDQFSVERPDGSNFTLKIRSTKLEDSAMYFCASSGNPQETQYFGPGTRLLVL.

The gene calls are TRBV19 and TRBJ1-3, with D maybe TRBD1 (5 bases). The germline V gene encodes CDR1 LNHDA and CDR2 SQIVND (reference sequence). V lost 4 bases and J 0 bases, leaving 13 bases between the germline ends. This CDR3 has 16 residues. CDR3 coding DNA: TGTGCCAGTAGTAGTTCAGGGTACCGCTCTGGAAACACCATATATTTT. Translating it yields CASSSSGYRSGNTIYF. The whole variable domain, remainder taken from reference TRBV19 and TRBJ1-3, is DGGITQSPKYLFRKEGQNVTLSCEQNLNHDAMYWYRQDPGQGLRLIYYSQIVNDFQKGDIAEGYSVSREKKESFPLTVTSAQKNPTAFYLCASSSSGYRSGNTIYFGEGSWLTVV.

The chain uses TRBV21-1 and TRBJ1-3; TRBD1, the table's D call, lacks a check against the DNA. TRBV21-1 constitutes a pseudogene. The CDR3 length is 12 residues. The CDR3 nucleotides read TGTGCCAGCCCGGAGGGGGAAAACACCATATATTTT. Its protein is CASPEGENTIYF.

Only one count was recorded for this clonotype. The chain combines TRBV5-1 with TRBJ2-3, with unresolved D. Germline assignment: CDR1 SGHRS and CDR2 YFSETQ. V lost 3 bases, J lost 3 bases, and 11 bases lay in between. The CDR3 runs to 14 residues. CDR3 bases: TGCGCCAGCAGCTCCGGCTCGGAAACAGATACGCAGTATTTT. Protein sequence: CASSSGSETDTQYF.

This chain's CDR3 is CASSIRTSGWVNEQFF. The CDR3 region has the DNA TGCGCCAGCAGCATCCGGACTAGCGGGTGGGTTAATGAGCAGTTCTTC. J is TRBJ2-1 and V is TRBV5-1; 11 bases are shared with TRBD2. Trimming removed 4 bases from V and 7 bases from J; junction bases left unmatched: 10. The CDR3 contains 16 residues. Germline lookup yields CDR1 SGHRS and CDR2 YFSETQ. Full variable domain (outside the CDR3, taken from reference TRBV5-1 and TRBJ2-1): KAGVTQTPRYLIKTRGQQVTLSCSPISGHRSVSWYQQTPGQGLQFLFEYFSETQRNKGNFPGRFSGRQFSNSRSEMNVSTLELGDSALYLCASSIRTSGWVNEQFFGPGTRLTVL.

The chain has TRBV29-1 and TRBJ1-2, with D maybe TRBD1 (5 bases). The CDR3 covers 12 residues. The germline V gene has CDR1 SQVTM and CDR2 ANQGSEA. The V and J ends lost 7 bases and 3 bases respectively, with 12 bases between them. The CDR3 spells CSGQYGDYGYTF. CDR3 coding DNA: TGCAGCGGACAGTACGGTGACTATGGCTACACCTTC.